The 23 T cell receptor beta chains below all came from one sample that was sequenced in a study of radiotherapy plus CTLA-4 blockade in lung cancer. Sequencing was performed with immunoSEQ multiplex PCR; in TCRdb, only in-frame clones are kept and a portion is missing. The sample has some 15,000 clones, over 75% seen once. This sample comprised peripheral blood, obtained from a patient treated with radiotherapy plus ipilimumab. Receptors were obtained from a human donor with non-small cell lung cancer that progressed on radiotherapy plus ipilimumab. Some clones in this sample may be carry-over from other donors' samples.

The chain joins TRBV5-8 to TRBJ2-2, with 7 bases that match TRBD1. Looked up from germline, CDR1 is SGHTS and CDR2 is YDEGEE. V lost 5 bases, J lost 4 bases, and 8 bases stayed unmatched. The CDR3 consists of 15 residues. This chain's CDR3 is CASRSRGRFTGELFF. Here the CDR3 DNA reads TGTGCCAGCAGGTCAAGGGGGCGGTTCACCGGGGAGCTGTTTTTT.

This clone was counted once. The chain recombines TRBV7-2 with TRBJ1-2; D uncertain. The CDR3 sequence is 14 residues long. V was trimmed by 1 base and J by 5 bases, leaving 11 bases between them. Germline V gene lookup returns CDR1 SGHTA and CDR2 FQGNSA. CDR3 coding DNA: TGTGCCAGCAGCTTAGATACCCGAGGTTATGGCTACACCTTC. It specifies CASSLDTRGYGYTF.

The rearrangement links TRBV10-3 to TRBJ1-1, with D uncertain. Trimming shortened V by 11 bases and J by 4 bases, and 20 bases separated the two germline ends. The CDR3 contains 14 residues. Germline V gene data show CDR1 as ENHRY and CDR2 as SYGVKD. The CDR3 loop reads CAVKALTEATEAFF. The CDR3, as DNA: TGTGCCGTCAAGGCCTTGACCGAGGCCACTGAAGCTTTCTTT.

CDR3 nucleotides: TGTGCCAGCAGCTCGGAGCGACCAACGCAGGGGCCTCCTTACTACGAGCAGTACTTC. Protein product: CASSSERPTQGPPYYEQYF. The chain employs TRBV13 and TRBJ2-7, with D possibly matching TRBD1 (6 bases). The CDR3 extends over 19 amino acids. Trimming cost V 4 bases and J 3 bases, with 28 bases left between them. Germline V gene lookup returns CDR1 PRHDT and CDR2 FYEKMQ (reference sequence).

V and J are TRBV7-2 and TRBJ2-3; 8 positions agree with TRBD2. The CDR3 extends over 17 amino acids. J was trimmed by 5 bases and V by 5 bases; bases with no gene match: 15. CDR1 is SGHTA and CDR2 is FQGNSA in the germline V gene. As DNA, the CDR3 is TGTGCCAGCAGCATCAGCCTAGCGGGTGGTCGGCGAGATACGCAGTATTTT. It encodes CASSISLAGGRRDTQYF. Filled out from reference TRBV7-2 and TRBJ2-3, the complete variable domain reads GAGVSQSPSNKVTEKGKDVELRCDPISGHTALYWYRQSLGQGLEFLIYFQGNSAPDKSGLPSDRFSAERTGGSVSTLTIQRTQQEDSAVYLCASSISLAGGRRDTQYFGPGTRLTVL.

The chain carries TRBV13 and TRBJ2-7, with 8 positions matching TRBD2. J was trimmed by 4 bases and V by 7 bases; bases with no gene match: 9. This CDR3 region has 14 residues. Germline-derived CDR1 and CDR2 are PRHDT and FYEKMQ (reference sequence). The CDR3 reads CASIGSGEGYEQYF. CDR3 nucleotide sequence: TGTGCCAGCATCGGTAGCGGGGAGGGATACGAGCAGTACTTC.

The gene calls are TRBV4-3 and TRBJ2-3; 8 bases line up with TRBD2. The CDR3 has 17 residues. V shed 4 bases, J shed 4 bases, and the junction held 13 bases outside the gene matches. In germline, CDR1 is LGHNA, CDR2 YSLEER. CDR3 region: CASSRRSGTRNADTQYF. The CDR3 bases are TGCGCCAGCAGCCGCAGATCCGGGACTAGAAATGCAGATACGCAGTATTTT.

The chain joins TRBV6-5 to TRBJ1-2; TRBD1 aligns across 7 bases. This CDR3 comprises 14 residues. V dropped 7 bases and J dropped 4; count of bases not matched to a gene: 9. The germline V gene has CDR1 MNHEY and CDR2 SVGAGI. The CDR3 bases are TGTGCCAGCACCGGGGACAGTTCCGCCTATGGCTACACCTTC. The encoded protein is CASTGDSSAYGYTF.

The chain carries TRBV7-2 and TRBJ1-2; 10 bases are shared with TRBD1. The CDR3 sequence is 12 residues long. The V and J ends lost 10 bases and 8 bases, in that order; junction bases with no gene match: 7. CDR1 is SGHTA and CDR2 is FQGNSA in the germline V gene. The CDR3 region is CATRQGARGYTF. DNA of the CDR3: TGTGCCACCCGACAGGGGGCTCGAGGCTACACCTTC.

Here the CDR3 reads CATSGGLDYGYTF. CDR3 DNA: TGTGCCACCAGCGGGGGGTTGGACTATGGCTACACCTTC. The rearrangement uses TRBV15 and TRBJ1-2, with D possibly matching TRBD1 (5 bases). Germline V CDR1 and CDR2: LNHNV, YYDKDF (reference sequence). The CDR3 loop spans 13 amino acids. Between the trimmed V and J ends, which lost 5 bases and 3 bases, there was a span of 10 bases.

The chain combines TRBV6-5 with TRBJ1-1, with D tentatively TRBD1 (6 bases). Germline V gene lookup returns CDR1 MNHEY and CDR2 SVGAGI. The ends were cut back, 7 bases at V and 10 bases at J, with 19 bases in the middle. This CDR3 has 13 residues. The CDR3: CASIAPGGAGAFF. The CDR3 nucleotides are TGTGCCAGCATCGCTCCTGGGGGCGCGGGAGCTTTCTTT.

The rearrangement links TRBV7-2 to TRBJ2-7; 8 bases match TRBD2. J was trimmed by 2 bases and V by 1 base; bases with no gene match: 4. From germline, CDR1 is SGHTA and CDR2 FQGNSA. The CDR3 has 15 residues. CDR3 sequence: CASSLVPAGAYEQYF. The CDR3 nucleotides are TGTGCCAGCAGCTTAGTTCCAGCGGGAGCCTACGAGCAGTACTTC.

J is TRBJ2-1 and V is TRBV7-3; D ambiguous. CDR3 length equals 16 residues. V was trimmed by 5 bases and J by 0 bases, leaving 14 bases between them. Germline V gives CDR1 SGHTA, CDR2 FQGTGA. This CDR3 is CASSLIALSSYNEQFF. The CDR3 DNA reads TGTGCCAGCAGCCTCATAGCCCTGAGCTCCTACAATGAGCAGTTCTTC.

DNA for the CDR3: TGTGCCAGCAGCAACCAGATATGGGGGGTGTTGAGGAACACTGAAGCTTTCTTT. The encoded protein is CASSNQIWGVLRNTEAFF. V gene TRBV11-1 combines with J gene TRBJ1-1; TRBD1 is a possible D gene (5 bases). V lost 5 bases, J lost 1 base, and 23 bases lay in between. Per germline, CDR1 SGHAT and CDR2 FQDESV (reference sequence). This CDR3 has 18 residues.

This rearrangement joins TRBV30 to TRBJ2-3; the match to TRBD2 covers 8 bases. CDR1 and CDR2 (germline): GTSNPN, SVGIG (reference sequence). V dropped 5 bases and J dropped 4; count of bases not matched to a gene: 2. The CDR3 runs to 12 residues. DNA of the CDR3: TGTGCCTGGCACGGGGGGGCAGATACGCAGTATTTT. This codes for CAWHGGADTQYF.

The chain uses TRBV2 and TRBJ2-3; TRBD2 matches at 10 bases. CDR3 length: 12 residues. CDR1 SNHLY and CDR2 FYNNEI come from the germline V gene. V was clipped by 4 bases and J by 8 bases; unmatched bases: 0. CDR3 sequence (DNA): TGTGCCAGCAGTGGACTAGCGGGTACGCAGTATTTT. Translated, it gives CASSGLAGTQYF.

This chain links TRBV19 with TRBJ2-3; 7 nucleotides agree with TRBD1. V lost 5 bases and J lost 4; bases outside the gene matches: 6. The V gene's germline CDR1 is LNHDA and CDR2 SQIVND (reference sequence). The CDR3 contains 14 residues. The CDR3 loop reads CASSPVTGPDTQYF. The CDR3 region has the DNA TGTGCCAGTAGTCCCGTGACAGGGCCAGATACGCAGTATTTT.

The CDR3 loop reads CASSLRDTGGGTDTQYF. The CDR3 nucleotides read TGTGCCAGCAGTTTAAGAGATACAGGGGGCGGAACAGATACGCAGTATTTT. The chain has TRBV27 and TRBJ2-3, with 9 bases fitting TRBD1. The CDR3 has 17 amino acids. The germline V gene has CDR1 MNHEY and CDR2 SMNVEV (reference sequence). Trimming at V came to 2 bases and at J to 3 bases, leaving 9 bases not matched to a gene.

The CDR3: CASSQDLGVWAGELFF. Here the CDR3 DNA reads TGCGCCAGCAGCCAAGATTTAGGGGTATGGGCCGGGGAGCTGTTTTTT. The rearrangement uses TRBV4-3 and TRBJ2-2; tentatively, D is TRBD1 (5 bases). V lost 0 bases to trimming and J lost 6 bases, with 14 bases between them. The CDR3 is 16 residues long. Germline CDR1 is LGHNA and CDR2 is YSLEER.

CDR3 in DNA: TGTGCCAGCAGTGAAGGAGGTAGCGGGGGCTACGAGCAGTACTTC. Translation gives CASSEGGSGGYEQYF. V gene TRBV25-1 combines with J gene TRBJ2-7; the match to TRBD2 covers 9 bases. V lost 2 bases and J lost 3; bases outside the gene matches: 5. The CDR3 spans 15 residues. In germline, CDR1 is MGHDK, CDR2 SYGVNS.

The gene calls are TRBV19 and TRBJ1-5; D is unresolved. Germline lookup yields CDR1 LNHDA and CDR2 SQIVND (reference sequence). The V gene lost 2 bases and the J gene lost 6 bases, with 14 bases spanning the gap. This CDR3 has 15 residues. The CDR3 bases are TGTGCCAGTAGTATAACCCTCATAGGACTTCAGCCCCAGCATTTT. Residues: CASSITLIGLQPQHF.

This clone is a singleton in its sample. The chain carries TRBV5-1 and TRBJ2-3; TRBD1 is a possible D gene (5 bases). The CDR3 is 15 residues long. The germline V gene has CDR1 SGHRS and CDR2 YFSETQ. V lost 1 base and J lost 0, with 9 bases in between. The chain's CDR3 is CASSLSGASTDTQYF. The CDR3 DNA reads as TGCGCCAGCAGCTTGAGTGGGGCTAGCACAGATACGCAGTATTTT. Full variable domain (outside the CDR3, taken from reference TRBV5-1 and TRBJ2-3): KAGVTQTPRYLIKTRGQQVTLSCSPISGHRSVSWYQQTPGQGLQFLFEYFSETQRNKGNFPGRFSGRQFSNSRSEMNVSTLELGDSALYLCASSLSGASTDTQYFGPGTRLTVL.

The chain uses TRBV28 and TRBJ2-2, with TRBD2 matching 10 bases. After removal of 6 bases from V and 7 bases from J, the junction contained 8 bases not matched to a gene. Germline V gene sequence: CDR1 MDHEN, CDR2 SYDVKM. The CDR3 covers 15 residues. CDR3 coding DNA: TGTGCCAGCAGATCTAGCGGGAGATTAGTCGGGGAGCTGTTTTTT. This codes for CASRSSGRLVGELFF.